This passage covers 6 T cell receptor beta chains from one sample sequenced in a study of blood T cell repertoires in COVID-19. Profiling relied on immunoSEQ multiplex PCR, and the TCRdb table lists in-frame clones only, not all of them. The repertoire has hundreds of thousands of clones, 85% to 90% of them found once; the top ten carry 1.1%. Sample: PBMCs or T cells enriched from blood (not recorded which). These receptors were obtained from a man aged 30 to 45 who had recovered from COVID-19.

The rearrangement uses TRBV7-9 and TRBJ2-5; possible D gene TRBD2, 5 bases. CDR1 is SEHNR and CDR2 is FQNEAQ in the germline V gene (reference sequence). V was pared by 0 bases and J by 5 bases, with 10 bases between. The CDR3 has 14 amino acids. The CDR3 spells CASSLAGWEETQYF. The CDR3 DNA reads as TGTGCCAGCAGCTTAGCGGGCTGGGAGGAGACCCAGTACTTC.

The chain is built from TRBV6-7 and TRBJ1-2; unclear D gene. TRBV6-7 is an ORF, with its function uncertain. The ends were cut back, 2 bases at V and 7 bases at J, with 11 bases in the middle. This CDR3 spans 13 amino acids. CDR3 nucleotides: TGTGCCAGCAGTTACCGCACCTGTAGTGGCTACACCTTC. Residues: CASSYRTCSGYTF.

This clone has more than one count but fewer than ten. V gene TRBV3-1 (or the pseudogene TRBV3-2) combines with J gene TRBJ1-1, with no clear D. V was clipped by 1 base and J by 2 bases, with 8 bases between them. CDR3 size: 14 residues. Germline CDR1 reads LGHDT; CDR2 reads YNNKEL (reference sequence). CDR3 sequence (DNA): TGTGCCAGCAGCCAAGTGGGCAGCAACACTGAAGCTTTCTTT. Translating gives CASSQVGSNTEAFF.

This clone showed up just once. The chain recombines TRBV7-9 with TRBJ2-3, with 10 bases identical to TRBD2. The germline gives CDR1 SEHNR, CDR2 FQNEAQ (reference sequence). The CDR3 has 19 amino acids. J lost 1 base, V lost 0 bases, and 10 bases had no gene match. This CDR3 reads CASSLAWLAGAGGTDTQYF. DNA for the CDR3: TGTGCCAGCAGCTTAGCATGGCTAGCGGGAGCGGGTGGCACAGATACGCAGTATTTT.

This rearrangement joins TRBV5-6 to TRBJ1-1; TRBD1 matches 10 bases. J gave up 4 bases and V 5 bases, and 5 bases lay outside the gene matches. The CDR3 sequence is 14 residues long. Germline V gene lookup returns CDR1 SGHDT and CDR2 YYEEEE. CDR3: CASSLRDRGTEAFF. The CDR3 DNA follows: TGTGCCAGCAGTCTCCGGGACAGGGGCACTGAAGCTTTCTTT.

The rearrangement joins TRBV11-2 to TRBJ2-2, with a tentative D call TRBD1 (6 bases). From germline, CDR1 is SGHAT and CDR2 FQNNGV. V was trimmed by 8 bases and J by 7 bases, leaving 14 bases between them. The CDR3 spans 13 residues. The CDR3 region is CASGRTGFGELFF. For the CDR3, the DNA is TGTGCCAGCGGCCGAACAGGGTTCGGGGAGCTGTTTTTT.